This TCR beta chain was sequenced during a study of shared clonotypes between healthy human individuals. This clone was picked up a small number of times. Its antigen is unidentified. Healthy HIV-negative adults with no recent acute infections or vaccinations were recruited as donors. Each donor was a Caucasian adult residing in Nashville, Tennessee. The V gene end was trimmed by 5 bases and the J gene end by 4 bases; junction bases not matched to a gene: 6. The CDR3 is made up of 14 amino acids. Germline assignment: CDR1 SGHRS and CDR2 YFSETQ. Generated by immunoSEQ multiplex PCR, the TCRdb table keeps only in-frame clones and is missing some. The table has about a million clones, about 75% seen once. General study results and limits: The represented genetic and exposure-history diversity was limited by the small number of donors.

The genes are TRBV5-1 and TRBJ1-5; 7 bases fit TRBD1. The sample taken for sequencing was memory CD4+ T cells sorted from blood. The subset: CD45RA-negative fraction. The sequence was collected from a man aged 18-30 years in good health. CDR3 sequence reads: CASRIDRENQPQHF. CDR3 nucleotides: TGCGCCAGCAGGATTGACAGGGAAAATCAGCCCCAGCATTTT.